Below, 26 T cell receptor beta chains from the same sample are listed, as sequenced in a study of blood T cell repertoires in COVID-19. Some clones are missing from TCRdb's copy, which holds only in-frame ones; the method was immunoSEQ multiplex PCR. The sample has hundreds of thousands of clones; roughly nine tenths are singletons. The sequencing sample was made of PBMCs or T cells enriched from blood (not recorded which). Source of these receptors: a man in his 60s who had recovered from COVID-19.

The rearrangement links TRBV15 to TRBJ2-5; D perhaps matches TRBD1 (5 bases). V lost 2 bases, J lost 2 bases, and 18 bases lay in between. CDR3 length equals 17 residues. CDR1 and CDR2 (germline): LNHNV, YYDKDF (reference sequence). Written as DNA, the CDR3 is TGTGCCACCAGCAGACTAGGGGCTAGTTTGGATCAAGAGACCCAGTACTTC. Translating it yields CATSRLGASLDQETQYF.

The chain has TRBV19 and TRBJ2-7; 12 bases are a match to TRBD1. The V and J ends lost 4 bases and 11 bases, in that order; junction bases with no gene match: 12. Germline V CDR1 and CDR2: LNHDA, SQIVND (reference sequence). The CDR3 has 15 amino acids. The CDR3 is CASSTSPGQGAQKYF. The CDR3 nucleotides read TGTGCCAGTAGTACCTCTCCGGGACAGGGGGCCCAAAAGTACTTC.

The chain recombines TRBV18 with TRBJ2-2; no firm D call. Per germline, CDR1 KGHSH and CDR2 LQKENI. The CDR3 is 13 residues long. V lost 3 bases and J lost 4, with 6 bases in between. CDR3 sequence (DNA): TGTGCCAGCTCACCTAGCTCCACCGGGGAGCTGTTTTTT. Translating gives CASSPSSTGELFF.

This clone has a single count. CDR3 sequence: CASSHPLGETQYF. CDR3 in DNA: TGTGCCAGCAGCCACCCCCTAGGTGAGACCCAGTACTTC. This rearrangement joins TRBV3-1 (or the pseudogene TRBV3-2) to TRBJ2-5; no firm D call. Germline V gene data show CDR1 as LGHDT and CDR2 as YNNKEL (reference sequence). CDR3 size: 13 residues. V lost 3 bases and J 5 bases, leaving 10 bases between the germline ends.

The count of this clone is one. Relative to the germline gene, one junction end is altered; a read error may explain this. The J gene is TRBJ1-3, the V gene TRBV7-2; D gene ambiguous. Germline assignment: CDR1 SGHTA and CDR2 FQGNSA. This CDR3 spans 16 amino acids. The CDR3 spells CASSIAPLDSGNTIYF. The CDR3 DNA sequence: TGTGCCAGCAGCATAGCCCCCTTAGACTCTGGAAACACCATATATTTT. The whole variable domain, filled in from reference TRBV7-2 and TRBJ1-3, reads GAGVSQSPSNKVTEKGKDVELRCDPISGHTALYWYRQSLGQGLEFLIYFQGNSAPDKSGLPSDRFSAERTGGSVSTLTIQRTQQEDSAVYLCASSIAPLDSGNTIYFGEGSWLTVV.

This rearrangement joins TRBV7-2 to TRBJ2-5; D not resolved. Between the trimmed V and J ends, which lost 0 bases and 5 bases, there was a span of 7 bases. Germline loops: CDR1 SGHTA, CDR2 FQGNSA. CDR3 length: 13 residues. The CDR3 bases are TGTGCCAGCAGCTTAGCCCCGAGGGAGACCCAGTACTTC. Translating gives CASSLAPRETQYF.

The chain combines TRBV2 with TRBJ2-3, with 9 bases fitting TRBD2. Looked up from germline, CDR1 is SNHLY and CDR2 is FYNNEI. The V segment lost 4 bases and the J segment 3 bases; nucleotides outside the gene matches: 5. The CDR3 has 15 amino acids. CDR3 sequence reads: CASSATSGQTDTQYF. CDR3 bases: TGTGCCAGCAGTGCCACTAGCGGGCAGACAGATACGCAGTATTTT.

This sequence joins TRBV3-1 (or the pseudogene TRBV3-2) and TRBJ2-1, with TRBD1 matching over 7 bases. Trimming removed 4 bases from V and 0 bases from J; junction bases left unmatched: 3. The CDR3 runs 15 residues. In germline, CDR1 is LGHDT, CDR2 YNNKEL (reference sequence). The CDR3 loop reads CASSPTGASYNEQFF. Here the CDR3 DNA reads TGTGCCAGCAGCCCTACAGGGGCCTCCTACAATGAGCAGTTCTTC.

This rearrangement joins TRBV27 to TRBJ1-1; TRBD1 aligns across 7 bases. Germline CDR1 is MNHEY and CDR2 is SMNVEV (reference sequence). The CDR3 consists of 13 residues. The junction had 11 bases not matched to a gene; V was cut back by 8 bases and J by 8 bases. The CDR3 region has the DNA TGTGCCAGCGCAAGGGAGCCACAGGGGGAAGCTTTCTTT. Its protein is CASAREPQGEAFF.

This chain links TRBV10-3 with TRBJ1-3; D may be TRBD1 (6 bases). There are 15 residues in the CDR3. V lost 6 bases and J lost 3, with 15 bases in between. The germline V gene has CDR1 ENHRY and CDR2 SYGVKD. As DNA, the CDR3 is TGTGCCATCAGCGCCCAGGGGAGTGTTGGAAACACCATATATTTT. Translated: CAISAQGSVGNTIYF.

This clone has a single count. The chain employs TRBV10-2 and TRBJ2-3, with D possibly matching TRBD1 (5 bases). The CDR3 has 13 amino acids. The V gene lost 8 bases and the J gene lost 1 base, with 10 bases spanning the gap. The germline V gene has CDR1 WSHSY and CDR2 SAAADI. The CDR3 DNA follows: TGCGCCAGCCGATCCAGGGGCACAGATACGCAGTATTTT. This translates into CASRSRGTDTQYF.

This clone was seen just once. The chain couples TRBV5-1 to TRBJ1-2; 11 bases map to TRBD1. This CDR3 region has 14 residues. J was trimmed by 7 bases and V by 4 bases; bases with no gene match: 6. The germline V gene has CDR1 SGHRS and CDR2 YFSETQ. CDR3 protein: CASSVGQGASGYTF. CDR3 in DNA: TGCGCCAGCAGCGTAGGACAGGGGGCGAGTGGCTACACCTTC.

The V and J genes are TRBV11-3 and TRBJ2-3; possibly TRBD2 for D (5 bases). This CDR3 is built from 14 residues. Germline V CDR1 and CDR2: SGHNT, YENEEA. V was cut by 4 bases and J by 1 base, with 9 bases left in between. The DNA of the CDR3 is TGTGCCAGCAGCTCCATCGGGGGCACAGATACGCAGTATTTT. Protein sequence: CASSSIGGTDTQYF.

This clone was picked up one time. The chain links TRBV15 to TRBJ1-5, with TRBD1 matching over 7 bases. V was clipped by 1 base and J by 2 bases; unmatched bases: 17. The CDR3 contains 20 residues. Germline V gene sequence: CDR1 LNHNV, CDR2 YYDKDF (reference sequence). CDR3 protein: CATSRGRPIVTGDGNQPQHF. The CDR3 DNA reads as TGTGCCACCAGCAGAGGCCGGCCGATAGTCACAGGGGATGGCAATCAGCCCCAGCATTTT. Variable domain in full (rest from reference TRBV15 and TRBJ1-5): DAMVIQNPRYQVTQFGKPVTLSCSQTLNHNVMYWYQQKSSQAPKLLFHYYDKDFNNEADTPDNFQSRRPNTSFCFLDIRSPGLGDTAMYLCATSRGRPIVTGDGNQPQHFGDGTRLSIL.

The V gene is TRBV7-9, the J gene TRBJ1-2; D uncertain. Germline V CDR1 and CDR2: SEHNR, FQNEAQ (reference sequence). V shed 4 bases and J shed 3 bases, with 15 bases lying between them. The CDR3 spans 15 residues. This CDR3 is CASSSSEFWDYGYTF. The CDR3 DNA follows: TGTGCCAGCAGCTCATCGGAGTTTTGGGACTATGGCTACACCTTC.

The chain joins TRBV5-4 to TRBJ2-1, with 7 bases fitting TRBD2. Germline V gives CDR1 SGHNT, CDR2 YYREEE (reference sequence). V dropped 4 bases and J dropped 6; count of bases not matched to a gene: 10. There are 15 residues in the CDR3. The CDR3 bases are TGTGCCAGCAGCCCTGGTGGGGGGGGGTTCAATGAGCAGTTCTTC. It encodes CASSPGGGGFNEQFF.

The genes are TRBV5-1 and TRBJ1-4; 11 bases are shared with TRBD1. This CDR3 has 15 residues. After removal of 0 bases from V and 8 bases from J, the junction contained 3 bases not matched to a gene. Germline assignment: CDR1 SGHRS and CDR2 YFSETQ. In DNA, the CDR3 is TGCGCCAGCAGCTTGGGTGGGACAGGGGGAGAAAAACTGTTTTTT. This codes for CASSLGGTGGEKLFF.

This chain links TRBV2 with TRBJ2-6, with TRBD2 as a possible D gene (5 bases). CDR1 is SNHLY, CDR2 FYNNEI, per germline. The CDR3 extends over 17 amino acids. Trimming shortened V by 4 bases and J by 2 bases, and 15 bases separated the two germline ends. This CDR3 is CASSVSGFGAGANVLTF. CDR3 bases: TGTGCCAGCAGTGTTTCTGGGTTCGGGGCTGGGGCCAACGTCCTGACTTTC.

V is TRBV27 and J is TRBJ1-5; D is ambiguous. The CDR3 consists of 13 residues. Trimming pared 3 bases from V and 1 base from J, leaving 4 bases between. CDR1 and CDR2 from the germline V gene are MNHEY and SMNVEV (reference sequence). In DNA form, the CDR3 reads TGTGCCAGCAGTTTTTTAAGCAATCAGCCCCAGCATTTT. Amino acids: CASSFLSNQPQHF.

V usage is TRBV6-5 and J usage is TRBJ1-1; D not resolved. V shed 0 bases and J shed 0 bases, with 5 bases lying between them. Germline CDR1 MNHEY, CDR2 SVGAGI. The CDR3 runs to 14 residues. The CDR3 DNA is TGTGCCAGCAGTTACTCGGACTTGAACACTGAAGCTTTCTTT. This encodes CASSYSDLNTEAFF.

The V gene is TRBV14, the J gene TRBJ2-1; a weak D match, TRBD2 (6 bases). The CDR3 length is 16 residues. The germline V gene encodes CDR1 SGHDN and CDR2 FVKESK. The germline V and J ends were trimmed by 4 bases and 5 bases, with 18 bases remaining between them. CDR3 sequence (DNA): TGTGCCAGCAGCCTGGCCATGCCGGGAGCCCACAATGAGCAGTTCTTC. Protein product: CASSLAMPGAHNEQFF.

CDR3 sequence (DNA): TGTGCCAGCAGCCCCCGGGTGGACAGCCCATCGGCGAATGAAAAACTGTTTTTT. It specifies CASSPRVDSPSANEKLFF. J is TRBJ1-4 and V is TRBV4-2; perhaps TRBD1 as D (6 bases). V lost 4 bases and J lost 5, with 23 bases in between. The CDR3 is made up of 18 amino acids. Germline V CDR1 and CDR2: LGHNA, YNFKEQ.

The V call is TRBV5-8, the J call TRBJ2-1, with D maybe TRBD2 (5 bases). V lost 4 bases and J 5 bases, leaving 19 bases between the germline ends. Germline V gene lookup returns CDR1 SGHTS and CDR2 YDEGEE. The CDR3 contains 16 residues. CDR3 in DNA: TGTGCCAGCAGCATCGGGGATCGCGTAACAGACAATGAGCAGTTCTTC. This gives the protein CASSIGDRVTDNEQFF.

Points on this clone: This same CDR3 is encoded by further DNA sequences in the sample. This chain uses TRBV5-8 with TRBJ2-1, with 13 bases fitting TRBD2. The CDR3 totals 16 residues. V dropped 4 bases and J dropped 4; count of bases not matched to a gene: 5. Germline values: CDR1 SGHTS, CDR2 YDEGEE. Written as DNA, the CDR3 is TGTGCCAGCAGCCCGGGGACTAGCGGGACTTACAATGAGCAGTTCTTC. This gives the protein CASSPGTSGTYNEQFF.

V usage is TRBV19 and J usage is TRBJ1-6, with D unresolved. The CDR3 consists of 14 residues. Trimming pared 1 base from V and 4 bases from J, leaving 5 bases between. In germline, CDR1 is LNHDA, CDR2 SQIVND (reference sequence). CDR3: CASSIGPYNSPLHF. The CDR3 DNA reads TGTGCCAGTAGTATAGGTCCATATAATTCACCCCTCCACTTT.

This rearrangement joins TRBV6-5 to TRBJ1-4; D ambiguous. Germline CDR1 is MNHEY and CDR2 is SVGAGI. With 0 bases removed from V and 0 bases from J, the gap between germline ends came to 5 bases. The CDR3 sequence is 15 residues long. For the CDR3, the DNA is TGTGCCAGCAGTTACTCCGGTGCAACTAATGAAAAACTGTTTTTT. Residues: CASSYSGATNEKLFF.